These T cell receptor beta chains were read from a single sample in a study of CD8 T cells in Susac syndrome. TCRdb itself ran the immunoSEQ multiplex PCR reads through MiXCR, one entry per CDR3 protein. Of tens of thousands of distinct CDR3 sequences in the sample, roughly 94% are singletons; the top ten hold roughly 0.3%. Specimen: CD4+ T cells from PBMCs. These receptors were obtained from a human donor with Susac syndrome. Both conserved end residues are part of each CDR3. The D gene is left open where the match is weak. The size of a clone is reported for some rows only, either as once, few or many, or as a class for expanded clones.

TRBJ1-5,NA,TRBD1,TRBV15,CATSSSTGLGQPQHF,TGTGCCACCAGCAGTTCGACAGGGTTAGGGCAGCCCCAGCATTTT
TRBJ1-6,NA,NA,TRBV20-1,CSARVSRGGGSPLHF,TGCAGTGCTAGAGTTAGCAGGGGTGGAGGTTCACCCCTCCACTTT
TRBJ2-7,NA,TRBD1,TRBV9,CASSIGQAENEQYF,TGTGCCAGCAGCATCGGACAGGCAGAGAACGAGCAGTACTTC
TRBJ2-4,NA,NA,TRBV15,CATSRDRALAKNIQYF,TGTGCCACCAGCAGAGATCGGGCCCTAGCCAAAAACATTCAGTACTTC
TRBJ2-7,NA,TRBD1,TRBV18,CASSPGQGPSYEQYF,TGTGCCAGCTCACCGGGACAGGGGCCTTCCTACGAGCAGTACTTC
TRBJ1-1,NA,TRBD1,TRBV7-2,CASSLGQGILTEAFF,TGTGCCAGCAGTCTGGGACAGGGCATTCTCACTGAAGCTTTCTTT
TRBJ2-1,once,TRBD1,TRBV5-1,CASSSGTGRHEQFF,TGCGCCAGCAGTTCCGGGACAGGGAGGCATGAGCAGTTCTTC
TRBJ2-1,NA,NA,TRBV20-1,CSAALFTVSNEQFF,TGCAGTGCTGCCCTCTTTACAGTGTCCAATGAGCAGTTCTTC
TRBJ2-7,NA,NA,TRBV7-9,CASTLSDSLDF,TGTGCCAGCACCCTTTCGGACAGCCTCGACTTC
TRBJ1-6,NA,TRBD1,TRBV30,CAWSNDPGQISLHF,TGTGCCTGGAGTAATGACCCGGGACAGATTTCCCTCCACTTT
TRBJ2-5,NA,NA,TRBV7-2,CASSLIGAVQETQYF,TGTGCCAGCAGCTTAATTGGAGCGGTTCAAGAGACCCAGTACTTC
TRBJ2-2,NA,TRBD1,TRBV18,CASSPVPGQGAELFF,TGTGCCAGCTCACCAGTACCGGGACAGGGGGCAGAGCTGTTTTTT
TRBJ1-3,NA,TRBD1,TRBV19,CAAMRGGEGNTIYF,TGTGCCGCGATGAGAGGGGGCGAAGGAAACACCATATATTTT
TRBJ2-1,NA,NA,TRBV14,CASSLMTSRGGEQFF,TGTGCCAGCAGCCTCATGACTAGTAGAGGAGGTGAGCAGTTCTTC
TRBJ2-5,NA,NA,TRBV7-3,CASSPLVGRDETQYF,TGTGCCAGCAGCCCCCTGGTGGGGCGCGATGAGACCCAGTACTTC
TRBJ1-5,NA,NA,TRBV20-1,CSARDSELLTYQPQHF,TGCAGTGCTAGAGATTCGGAACTCCTAACCTATCAGCCCCAGCATTTT
TRBJ2-1,NA,TRBD2,TRBV7-9,CASRLNWRGGFEQFF,TGTGCCAGCAGACTTAACTGGCGGGGGGGGTTTGAGCAGTTCTTC
TRBJ2-2,NA,NA,TRBV2,CASRSSPNTGELFF,TGTGCCAGCAGATCGAGCCCGAACACCGGGGAGCTGTTTTTT
TRBJ1-6,NA,NA,TRBV28,CASGVSGDGSPLHF,TGTGCCAGCGGCGTCAGCGGGGACGGTTCACCCCTCCACTTT
TRBJ1-2,NA,NA,TRBV30,CAWNEGAQGGENYGYTF,TGTGCCTGGAATGAGGGCGCACAGGGCGGCGAAAACTATGGCTACACCTTC
TRBJ2-7,NA,NA,TRBV30,CAPPYEQYF,TGTGCCCCCCCCTACGAGCAGTACTTC
TRBJ2-7,NA,NA,TRBV9,CASSVGLAPDEQYF,TGTGCCAGCAGCGTAGGGCTAGCTCCCGACGAGCAGTACTTC
TRBJ1-3,NA,NA,TRBV5-4,CASSFTGSSGNTIYF,TGTGCCAGCAGCTTTACAGGGAGCTCTGGAAACACCATATATTTT
TRBJ1-6,NA,TRBD1,TRBV19,CATGADRGRSPLHF,TGTGCCACCGGAGCCGACAGGGGTAGGTCACCCCTCCACTTT
TRBJ1-1,NA,NA,TRBV12-5,CASGMDGNTEAFF,TGTGCTAGTGGCATGGACGGAAACACTGAAGCTTTCTTT
TRBJ1-1,NA,NA,TRBV3-1,CASSLQGEAFF,TGTGCCAGCAGCCTACAGGGTGAAGCTTTCTTT
TRBJ2-1,few,NA,TRBV5-4,CASSPIGDEQFF,TGTGCCAGCAGCCCCATTGGAGATGAGCAGTTCTTC
TRBJ1-1,NA,NA,TRBV5-4,CASSTENTEAFF,TGTGCCAGCAGTACCGAGAACACTGAAGCTTTCTTT
TRBJ2-3,NA,NA,TRBV25-1,CASTNSYTDTQYF,TGTGCCAGCACTAACTCTTACACAGATACGCAGTATTTT
TRBJ1-2,NA,NA,TRBV28,CASSLTVSYGYTF,TGTGCCAGCAGTTTAACAGTATCCTATGGCTACACCTTC
TRBJ2-3,once,TRBD1,TRBV2,CASSSGQGRTRADTQYF,TGTGCCAGCAGTTCAGGACAGGGGCGAACCAGGGCAGATACGCAGTATTTT
TRBJ2-1,NA,NA,TRBV5-4,CASSFDRPGEQFF,TGTGCCAGCAGCTTCGACAGACCCGGTGAGCAGTTCTTC
TRBJ2-7,NA,NA,TRBV20-1,CSAQTGYEQYF,TGCAGTGCCCAAACAGGGTACGAGCAGTACTTC
TRBJ1-2,NA,NA,TRBV20-1,CSAFSGGYGYTF,TGCAGTGCTTTCTCGGGGGGCTATGGCTACACCTTC
TRBJ2-3,NA,NA,TRBV9,CASSVELAGDTQYF,TGTGCCAGCAGCGTAGAGCTAGCTGGAGATACGCAGTATTTT
TRBJ1-1,NA,NA,TRBV29-1,CSAGFGLNTEAFF,TGCAGCGCTGGCTTCGGGCTGAACACTGAAGCTTTCTTT
TRBJ2-1,NA,TRBD2,TRBV20-1,CSASGAGGLNEQFF,TGCAGTGCTAGTGGGGCGGGGGGGCTTAATGAGCAGTTCTTC
TRBJ2-1,once,NA,TRBV24-1,CATSDSFAASADNEQFF,TGTGCCACCAGTGATTCCTTTGCAGCTAGCGCTGACAATGAGCAGTTCTTC
TRBJ1-2,NA,TRBD1,TRBV7-2,CASSSPPGGYGYTF,TGTGCCAGCAGCTCCCCACCAGGGGGCTATGGCTACACCTTC
TRBJ1-6,NA,NA,TRBV18,CASSPGDTSSPLHF,TGTGCCAGCTCACCGGGGGACACCAGTTCACCCCTCCACTTT
TRBJ1-1,NA,NA,TRBV20-1,CSVRENTEAFF,TGCAGTGTTCGAGAGAACACTGAAGCTTTCTTT
TRBJ2-7,NA,NA,TRBV6-5,CASSYSRWLGQAHEQYF,TGTGCCAGCAGTTACTCGAGATGGTTGGGTCAGGCCCACGAGCAGTACTTC
TRBJ1-1,NA,TRBD1,TRBV11-2,CASSRTQGPQAFF,TGTGCCAGCAGCCGAACACAGGGGCCGCAAGCTTTCTTT
TRBJ2-3,NA,NA,TRBV5-1,CASSFRGPSIQLTDTQYF,TGCGCCAGCAGCTTCCGTGGACCCTCCATCCAACTCACAGATACGCAGTATTTT
TRBJ1-1,NA,TRBD1,TRBV20-1,CSASQGATEAFF,TGCAGTGCTAGTCAGGGGGCCACTGAAGCTTTCTTT
TRBJ2-2,NA,TRBD1,TRBV6-1,CASRKTTGGVWTGELFF,TGTGCCAGCAGAAAAACTACAGGGGGCGTGTGGACCGGGGAGCTGTTTTTT
TRBJ2-1,NA,TRBD2,TRBV11-3,CASSKGPTLASNEQFF,TGTGCCAGCAGCAAGGGCCCGACACTAGCGTCCAATGAGCAGTTCTTC
TRBJ2-7,NA,NA,TRBV18,CASSPPGTYEQYF,TGTGCCAGCTCCCCCCCCGGAACCTACGAGCAGTACTTC
TRBJ2-1,once,TRBD1,TRBV18,CASSSTGTGALNEQFF,TGTGCCAGCTCATCTACCGGGACAGGGGCTTTAAATGAGCAGTTCTTC
TRBJ1-6,NA,TRBD1,TRBV18,CASSLTGTENSPLHF,TGTGCCAGCTCACTAACCGGGACAGAGAATTCACCCCTCCACTTT
TRBJ2-7,NA,NA,TRBV4-3,CASSQGVPGITEQYF,TGCGCCAGCAGCCAAGGGGTACCGGGGATTACGGAGCAGTACTTC
TRBJ1-5,NA,NA,TRBV20-1,CSARDLGLSNQPQHF,TGCAGTGCTAGAGATCTAGGGCTTAGCAATCAGCCCCAGCATTTT
TRBJ1-2,NA,NA,TRBV10-1,CASSEGSYGYTF,TGCGCCAGCAGTGAAGGGAGCTATGGCTACACCTTC
TRBJ2-7,NA,NA,TRBV20-1,CSASRLGGYEQYF,TGCAGTGCTAGTCGACTAGGGGGGTACGAGCAGTACTTC
TRBJ1-1,NA,NA,TRBV12-3/TRBV12-4,CASTLLTGSTEAFF,TGTGCCAGCACCCTTTTAACAGGGTCCACTGAAGCTTTCTTT
TRBJ2-7,NA,TRBD1,TRBV7-8,CASSWRTGGGEQYF,TGTGCCAGCAGCTGGAGGACAGGGGGCGGGGAGCAGTACTTC
TRBJ1-5,NA,TRBD1,TRBV9,CASSVGTGNNQPQHF,TGTGCCAGCAGCGTGGGGACAGGGAACAATCAGCCCCAGCATTTT